Below are 21 T cell receptor beta chains sequenced from a single sample in a study of T cell responses to AZD1222 COVID-19 vaccine. Libraries were prepared by immunoSEQ multiplex PCR; TCRdb keeps only in-frame clonotypes and omits some of them. The table shows under 50,000 clones, with 88% occurring only once. Sample: peripheral blood, taken 28 days after the second dose of the MenACWY control vaccine. The source of these receptors is an adult who received the MenACWY meningococcal vaccine as a control.

The J gene is TRBJ1-1, the V gene TRBV7-9, with 8 bases aligning to TRBD1. The germline V gene encodes CDR1 SEHNR and CDR2 FQNEAQ (reference sequence). There are 15 residues in the CDR3. The J segment lost 8 bases and the V segment lost 5 bases, leaving 13 bases of the junction unmatched. The CDR3 nucleotides read TGTGCCAGCAGCCCGGGGGGACAGGCAACCGGGGAAGCTTTCTTT. It is translated as CASSPGGQATGEAFF.

The chain joins TRBV4-1 to TRBJ2-3, with 10 bases identical to TRBD2. The CDR3 runs 16 residues. Germline CDR1 MGHRA, CDR2 YSYEKL. The V gene end was trimmed by 1 base and the J gene end by 7 bases; junction bases not matched to a gene: 8. CDR3 sequence: CASSQGGLAGENTQYF. The CDR3 nucleotides read TGCGCCAGCAGCCAAGGAGGGCTAGCGGGAGAAAATACGCAGTATTTT.

The chain uses TRBV30 and TRBJ1-1; the D gene is possibly TRBD1 (6 bases). Trimming pared 0 bases from V and 5 bases from J, leaving 10 bases between. Germline loops: CDR1 GTSNPN, CDR2 SVGIG (reference sequence). This CDR3 region has 13 residues. CDR3 in DNA: TGTGCCTGGAGTGTTATGAGGGGGACTGAAGCTTTCTTT. This gives the protein CAWSVMRGTEAFF.

The chain combines TRBV13 with TRBJ1-1; no clear D gene. Germline-derived CDR1 and CDR2 are PRHDT and FYEKMQ (reference sequence). The CDR3 is 12 amino acids. The V end lost 3 bases, the J end lost 9 bases, and 11 bases lay between the germline ends. CDR3 in DNA: TGTGCCAGCAGCTTTTCAACCGCACAAGCTTTCTTT. Translating gives CASSFSTAQAFF.

This chain connects TRBV28 to TRBJ1-5; perhaps TRBD1 as D (5 bases). This CDR3 contains 12 residues. Germline assignment: CDR1 MDHEN and CDR2 SYDVKM. Deletions cut 10 bases from V and 4 bases from J, with 11 bases between. The CDR3 DNA sequence: TGTGCCATGGCAGGGCAAAATCAGCCCCAGCATTTT. Translating gives CAMAGQNQPQHF.

This chain uses TRBV6-4 with TRBJ2-3; 9 nucleotides agree with TRBD2. J lost 1 base, V lost 3 bases, and 5 bases had no gene match. This CDR3 has 16 amino acids. Germline loops: CDR1 MRHNA, CDR2 SNTAGT. Here the CDR3 DNA reads TGTGCCAGCAGTGAAGGAGCGGGAGGAGGCACAGATACGCAGTATTTT. As protein: CASSEGAGGGTDTQYF.

This clone was seen once. CDR3 in amino acids: CASSPTGVGNTIYF. CDR3 nucleotide sequence: TGTGCCAGCAGTCCTACGGGGGTTGGAAACACCATATATTTT. The chain joins TRBV6-5 to TRBJ1-3, with a tentative D call TRBD1 (5 bases). The CDR3 sequence is 14 residues long. V gave up 5 bases and J gave up 3 bases, with 11 bases separating them. Germline CDR1 and CDR2: MNHEY and SVGAGI.

V is TRBV19 and J is TRBJ2-2; unclear D gene. V dropped 11 bases and J dropped 2 bases, with 9 bases sitting between them. The V gene's germline CDR1 is LNHDA and CDR2 SQIVND (reference sequence). This CDR3 is built from 12 residues. For the CDR3, the DNA is TGTGCCCTGAGACAAAACACCGGGGAGCTGTTTTTT. Protein: CALRQNTGELFF.

This rearrangement joins TRBV5-4 to TRBJ2-3; D is perhaps TRBD2 (5 bases). This CDR3 is 16 amino acids long. The V end lost 10 bases, the J end lost 0 bases, and 21 bases lay between the germline ends. Germline lookup yields CDR1 SGHNT and CDR2 YYREEE (reference sequence). The CDR3 region has the DNA TGTGCCTCTACCACGGGGTCCGTGCGCAGCACAGATACGCAGTATTTT. Translating it yields CASTTGSVRSTDTQYF.

This chain connects TRBV27 to TRBJ1-2, with D unclear. Trimming took 5 bases from V and 2 from J, leaving 6 bases between them. There are 12 residues in the CDR3. CDR1 and CDR2 (germline): MNHEY, SMNVEV (reference sequence). DNA for the CDR3: TGTGCCAGCAGTCCGGGAAACTATGGCTACACCTTC. It encodes CASSPGNYGYTF.

This rearrangement joins TRBV5-1 to TRBJ2-7; 11 positions match TRBD1. The CDR3 spans 16 residues. The germline V gene encodes CDR1 SGHRS and CDR2 YFSETQ. V lost 4 bases and J lost 4; bases outside the gene matches: 10. The CDR3 DNA sequence: TGCGCCAGCAGCATTGGACAGGGGGCAAGGTGGTACGAGCAGTACTTC. Translating gives CASSIGQGARWYEQYF. The complete variable domain, with remaining parts taken from reference TRBV5-1 and TRBJ2-7, reads KAGVTQTPRYLIKTRGQQVTLSCSPISGHRSVSWYQQTPGQGLQFLFEYFSETQRNKGNFPGRFSGRQFSNSRSEMNVSTLELGDSALYLCASSIGQGARWYEQYFGPGTRLTVT.

This rearrangement joins TRBV9 to TRBJ1-3, with D tentatively TRBD1 (5 bases). The CDR3 sequence is 15 residues long. The V gene lost 3 bases and the J gene lost 0 bases, with 10 bases spanning the gap. CDR1 and CDR2 from the germline V gene are SGDLS and YYNGEE. The CDR3 region is CASSARQSSGNTIYF. In DNA, the CDR3 is TGTGCCAGCAGCGCCCGACAGAGCTCTGGAAACACCATATATTTT.

This chain joins TRBV3-1 (or the pseudogene TRBV3-2) and TRBJ1-6; TRBD1 agrees at 7 bases. Germline values: CDR1 LGHDT, CDR2 YNNKEL (reference sequence). The CDR3 is made up of 14 amino acids. After removal of 3 bases from V and 9 bases from J, the junction contained 5 bases not matched to a gene. The CDR3: CASSQLTGVSPLHF. The CDR3 DNA sequence: TGTGCCAGCAGCCAGCTTACAGGGGTTTCACCCCTCCACTTT.

The chain joins TRBV10-3 to TRBJ2-7, with a tentative D call TRBD1 (6 bases). CDR3 length equals 13 residues. Looked up from germline, CDR1 is ENHRY and CDR2 is SYGVKD. The V end lost 2 bases, the J end lost 2 bases, and 7 bases lay between the germline ends. In nucleotides, the CDR3 is TGTGCCATCAGTGAGGGGACACCCTACGAGCAGTACTTC. It is translated as CAISEGTPYEQYF.

The chain joins TRBV28 to TRBJ2-5; TRBD1 agrees at 9 bases. The V gene end was trimmed by 2 bases and the J gene end by 0 bases; junction bases not matched to a gene: 4. The CDR3 sequence is 16 residues long. Germline CDR1 is MDHEN and CDR2 is SYDVKM. DNA of the CDR3: TGTGCCAGCAGTTTAGGGGACAGGGTCAACCAAGAGACCCAGTACTTC. Translation gives CASSLGDRVNQETQYF. The whole variable domain, filled in from reference TRBV28 and TRBJ2-5, reads DVKVTQSSRYLVKRTGEKVFLECVQDMDHENMFWYRQDPGLGLRLIYFSYDVKMKEKGDIPEGYSVSREKKERFSLILESASTNQTSMYLCASSLGDRVNQETQYFGPGTRLLVL.

V and J are TRBV25-1 and TRBJ2-4; unclear D gene. CDR1 is MGHDK, CDR2 SYGVNS, per germline. V shed 8 bases and J shed 0 bases, with 11 bases lying between them. The CDR3 contains 14 residues. The DNA of the CDR3 is TGTGCCAGCCCCCACGGTCTAGCCAAAAACATTCAGTACTTC. Translating it yields CASPHGLAKNIQYF.

The count of this clone is one. The rearrangement links TRBV7-3 to TRBJ2-3, with D possibly TRBD2 on 6 matching bases. The CDR3 sequence is 18 residues long. Germline CDR1 SGHTA, CDR2 FQGTGA. V was shortened by 3 bases and J by 4 bases, with 23 bases between the two germline ends. The CDR3 DNA sequence: TGTGCCAGCAGCTTTCGCGCAATGGGGCGGGAAAGGTCAGATACGCAGTATTTT. Its translation: CASSFRAMGRERSDTQYF.

The V and J genes are TRBV25-1 and TRBJ2-7, with D perhaps TRBD1 (5 bases). CDR1 and CDR2 from the germline V gene are MGHDK and SYGVNS. Between the trimmed V and J ends, which lost 6 bases and 2 bases, there was a span of 8 bases. The CDR3 loop spans 12 amino acids. CDR3 DNA: TGTGCCAGCAGCCAGGGCCCCTACGAGCAGTACTTC. It codes for CASSQGPYEQYF.

This chain links TRBV28 with TRBJ1-1; D is possibly TRBD1 (6 bases). Trimming shortened V by 5 bases and J by 2 bases, and 15 bases separated the two germline ends. Germline-derived CDR1 and CDR2 are MDHEN and SYDVKM. The CDR3 has 15 residues. For the CDR3, the DNA is TGTGCCAGCAGTCCCTCCCAGGGGTCAAACACTGAAGCTTTCTTT. Protein product: CASSPSQGSNTEAFF.

This rearrangement joins TRBV27 to TRBJ2-3, with D maybe TRBD2 (5 bases). CDR1 and CDR2 (germline): MNHEY, SMNVEV (reference sequence). The V gene lost 6 bases and the J gene lost 4 bases, with 14 bases spanning the gap. The CDR3 runs 14 residues. The CDR3 region is CASRREPLADTQYF. CDR3 nucleotides: TGTGCCAGCAGGAGGGAGCCCCTCGCAGATACGCAGTATTTT.

This chain connects TRBV5-5 to TRBJ2-2; no definite D call. The CDR3 is made up of 16 amino acids. Trimming removed 3 bases at V and 2 bases at J, with 14 bases between. Germline lookup yields CDR1 SGHKS and CDR2 YYEKEE (reference sequence). The CDR3 protein is CASSSSLSTNTGELFF. CDR3 DNA: TGTGCCAGCAGCTCCAGCCTCTCCACAAACACCGGGGAGCTGTTTTTT.